This entry concerns a single T cell receptor (beta chain). This record belongs to a study of neurological immune-mediated disorders. A single record per CDR3 protein comes from TCRdb applying MiXCR to the 5' RACE reads. Among 20,000 to 30,000 distinct CDR3 sequences listed, around an eighth were seen once. The V end lost 0 bases, the J end lost 2 bases, and 10 bases lay between the germline ends. Germline V gene lookup returns CDR1 MNHNS and CDR2 SASEGT. The CDR3 consists of 15 residues. Sample: PBMCs. The chain carries TRBV6-1 and TRBJ2-5, with D possibly matching TRBD2 (6 bases). The sequence was collected from a woman aged 40 to 50 with HTLV-1-associated myelopathy (HAM/TSP). The CDR3 coding sequence is TGTGCCAGCAGTGAAGCTGGAGGGCAACAAGAGACCCAGTACTTC. This encodes CASSEAGGQQETQYF.